The 16 T cell receptor beta chains given below trace back to one sample, sequenced in a study of liver allograft versus peripheral blood T cells (dated by TCRdb to the early 2020s). Broadly, across the study: The study compared the T cell receptor repertoires present in transplanted livers with the repertoires present in the peripheral blood of liver transplant recipients.

Sequencing took place on an Illumina MiSeq. The public reads were reanalyzed by TCRdb: fastp trimming at Q25, MiXCR alignment, in-frame beta chains only. Each entry is one CDR3 protein sequence, shown with its most common DNA and genes. The sample table lists about 12,000 distinct CDR3 sequences, approximately 30% of them with a count of one. The ten largest clones take up roughly 2.2% of the sample. These TCRs come from a human patient who had a liver transplant. Following a transplant, some T cells may be graft donor cells, not patient cells.

By share of the sample, this clonotype is medium-sized. DNA of the CDR3: TGTGCCACCAGTGACCTCGGACAGGGCGGTAGTGAGCAGTTCTTC. As protein: CATSDLGQGGSEQFF. The chain employs TRBV24-1 and TRBJ2-1; 8 bases align to TRBD1. This CDR3 contains 15 residues. Germline V gene sequence: CDR1 KGHDR, CDR2 SFDVKD. Unmatched junction bases numbered 10, after V lost 4 bases and J lost 9 bases.

With respect to this clonotype: This clone may be a read error of a much larger clone one base away. V usage is TRBV6-6 and J usage is TRBJ1-3, with TRBD1 matching 8 bases. The germline V gene has CDR1 MNHNY and CDR2 SVGAGI (reference sequence). This CDR3 contains 19 residues. With 2 bases clipped from V and 2 bases from J, the junction kept 14 bases outside the gene matches. The CDR3 loop is CASSYGFTGQGVPGNTIYF. The CDR3 DNA reads as TGTGCCAGCAGTTACGGGTTTACTGGACAGGGAGTGCCTGGAAACACCATATATTTT.

This clonotype was counted a few times. The chain links TRBV28 to TRBJ1-1; 11 bases map to TRBD1. Germline lookup yields CDR1 MDHEN and CDR2 SYDVKM. V dropped 6 bases and J dropped 1; count of bases not matched to a gene: 4. The length of the CDR3 is 15 residues. CDR3 nucleotide sequence: TGTGCCAGCAGCGGGACAGGGGGACCGAACACTGAAGCTTTCTTT. Amino acid sequence: CASSGTGGPNTEAFF.

This clonotype has ten or more counts. This chain uses TRBV5-4 with TRBJ2-1, with D perhaps TRBD1 or TRBD2 (6 bases each). The CDR3 contains 15 residues. Germline V gene lookup returns CDR1 SGHNT and CDR2 YYREEE (reference sequence). V was cut by 5 bases and J by 4 bases, with 16 bases left in between. The CDR3 bases are TGTGCCAGCAGTCCTCCGGGGGCTAGGTACAATGAGCAGTTCTTC. Translated, it gives CASSPPGARYNEQFF. The entire variable domain, with the rest obtained from reference TRBV5-4 and TRBJ2-1, is as follows: ETGVTQSPTHLIKTRGQQVTLRCSSQSGHNTVSWYQQALGQGPQFIFQYYREEENGRGNFPPRFSGLQFPNYSSELNVNALELDDSALYLCASSPPGARYNEQFFGPGTRLTVL.

J is TRBJ2-7 and V is TRBV20-1; perhaps TRBD1 as D (6 bases). This CDR3 has 17 residues. CDR1 and CDR2 from the germline V gene are DFQATT and SNEGSKA (reference sequence). Trimming took 6 bases from V and 5 from J, leaving 29 bases between them. CDR3 DNA: TGCAGTGCCAATAAGAAGAGCAGGGCAGGGGTTGCCCACGAGCAGTACTTC. It specifies CSANKKSRAGVAHEQYF.

There are a few counts of this clonotype. Germline and junction disagree at one end, which may indicate a read error. This chain uses TRBV6-1 with TRBJ2-7; D may correspond to TRBD1 or TRBD2 (5 bases each). CDR3 length: 11 amino acids. Germline CDR1 MNHNS, CDR2 SASEGT. The CDR3 region is CASSAHRDRLF. The CDR3 bases are TGTGCCAGCAGTGCCCACCGGGACCGATTATTC.

A few counts support this clonotype. V usage is TRBV6-5 and J usage is TRBJ1-5; no firm D call. This CDR3 contains 12 residues. The V gene lost 6 bases and the J gene lost 4 bases, with 7 bases spanning the gap. The V gene's germline CDR1 is MNHEY and CDR2 SVGAGI. CDR3 sequence (DNA): TGTGCCAGCAGAACGGGGAATCAGCCCCAGCATTTT. Amino acid sequence: CASRTGNQPQHF.

A few counts support this clonotype. Here the CDR3 DNA reads TGTGCCAGCAGCGACATGGGTACCTACGAGCAGTACTTC. Protein product: CASSDMGTYEQYF. V gene TRBV6-1 combines with J gene TRBJ2-7; D remains unclear. From germline, CDR1 is MNHNS and CDR2 SASEGT. Trimming cost V 6 bases and J 2 bases, with 11 bases left between them. The CDR3 has 13 residues.

The chain recombines TRBV11-2 with TRBJ2-7; 10 nucleotides align to TRBD2. The length of the CDR3 is 19 residues. J gave up 4 bases and V 0 bases, and 15 bases lay outside the gene matches. CDR1 is SGHAT and CDR2 is FQNNGV in the germline V gene. In nucleotides, the CDR3 is TGTGCCAGCAGCTTAGATACTCCCGCTAGCGGGAGTGTCGGATACGAGCAGTACTTC. Translating it yields CASSLDTPASGSVGYEQYF.

This clonotype showed up just a few times. The rearrangement joins TRBV6-5 to TRBJ1-3; D might be TRBD1 (5 bases). The CDR3 is made up of 17 amino acids. V lost 5 bases and J lost 0, with 17 bases in between. Looked up from germline, CDR1 is MNHEY and CDR2 is SVGAGI. For the CDR3, the DNA is TGTGCCAGCAGTCGGTTACCTCGGGACGTCTCTGGAAACACCATATATTTT. This translates into CASSRLPRDVSGNTIYF.

The chain couples TRBV20-1 to TRBJ2-7; D uncertain. Trimming cost V 5 bases and J 2 bases, with 19 bases left between them. Germline CDR1 and CDR2: DFQATT and SNEGSKA (reference sequence). CDR3 length: 15 amino acids. The CDR3 DNA is TGCAGTGCTCCCCGGGCCCAAGGGTCAACCTACGAGCAGTACTTC. It codes for CSAPRAQGSTYEQYF.

This clonotype was observed at least ten times. V is TRBV6-1 and J is TRBJ2-2, with 8 bases matching TRBD1. CDR3 length equals 14 residues. J lost 5 bases, V lost 8 bases, and 7 bases had no gene match. Germline assignment: CDR1 MNHNS and CDR2 SASEGT. The CDR3 spells CASQDREITGELFF. CDR3 sequence (DNA): TGTGCCAGCCAGGACAGGGAGATAACCGGGGAGCTGTTTTTT.

V gene TRBV28 combines with J gene TRBJ2-7, with a tentative D call TRBD1 (6 bases). The ends were cut back, 8 bases at V and 6 bases at J, with 14 bases in the middle. The CDR3 sequence is 12 residues long. CDR1 is MDHEN, CDR2 SYDVKM, per germline. The CDR3: CASQTVTGEQYF. As DNA, the CDR3 is TGTGCCAGCCAAACCGTGACAGGCGAGCAGTACTTC.

By frequency in the sample, this clonotype is medium-sized (0.01 to 0.1%). The rearrangement links TRBV18 to TRBJ1-1; the D is unclear. This CDR3 spans 13 amino acids. V lost 2 bases, J lost 1 base, and 5 bases lay in between. Looked up from germline, CDR1 is KGHSH and CDR2 is LQKENI. CDR3 DNA: TGTGCCAGCTCACCAGGAGCGAACACTGAAGCTTTCTTT. It specifies CASSPGANTEAFF.

The genes are TRBV18 and TRBJ2-6, with 7 bases aligning to TRBD1. Per germline, CDR1 KGHSH and CDR2 LQKENI. The length of the CDR3 is 16 residues. J gave up 0 bases and V 4 bases, and 3 bases lay outside the gene matches. CDR3 sequence (DNA): TGTGCCAGCTCACTTGACAGGGTCTCTGGGGCCAACGTCCTGACTTTC. Translated: CASSLDRVSGANVLTF. Full variable domain (missing parts from reference TRBV18 and TRBJ2-6): NAGVMQNPRHLVRRRGQEARLRCSPMKGHSHVYWYRQLPEEGLKFMVYLQKENIIDESGMPKERFSAEFPKEGPSILRIQQVVRGDSAAYFCASSLDRVSGANVLTFGAGSRLTVL.

The chain recombines TRBV6-5 with TRBJ1-1, with TRBD1 as a possible D gene (5 bases). Trimming shortened V by 0 bases and J by 4 bases, and 9 bases separated the two germline ends. Germline CDR1 and CDR2: MNHEY and SVGAGI. The CDR3 contains 14 residues. The DNA of the CDR3 is TGTGCCAGCAGTTACTCGTTCGGGGGCACTGAAGCTTTCTTT. Protein sequence: CASSYSFGGTEAFF.